This is a list of T cell receptor beta chains from one sample in a study of blood T cell repertoires in COVID-19. Clones were read by immunoSEQ multiplex PCR, and TCRdb kept only the in-frame ones, dropping some. The table records 200,000 to 300,000 clones, about 90% of them present only once. What was sequenced was peripheral blood. These receptors were obtained from a woman aged 45-65 years with acute or convalescent COVID-19. Each CDR3 is given with its conserved first and last residue. Fields, in order: D gene, J gene, clone size, V gene, CDR3 DNA, CDR3 protein. D genes are given only for firm matches. Clone size is stated in some rows and not others, as once, few, many or a class when expanded.

>TRBD2|TRBJ2-1|NA|TRBV7-7
TGTGCTAGCAGCCGGACTAGCGGGGGTCACAATGAGCAGTTCTTC
CASSRTSGGHNEQFF
>NA|TRBJ1-5|NA|TRBV20-1
TGCAGTGCTAGTCAGACTAATCAGCCCCAGCATTTT
CSASQTNQPQHF
>TRBD2|TRBJ2-1|NA|TRBV10-2
TGCGCCAGCAGTGAGGTACCGGGACTAGCACCTGAGCAGTTCTTC
CASSEVPGLAPEQFF
>NA|TRBJ1-1|NA|TRBV19
TGTGCCACTAAGGGGACTGAAGCTTTCTTT
CATKGTEAFF
>TRBD2|TRBJ2-2|NA|TRBV11-3
TGTGCCAGCAGCTTAGATAGCGGGAGAGGGGGCACCGGGGAGCTGTTTTTT
CASSLDSGRGGTGELFF
>TRBD2|TRBJ2-5|NA|TRBV5-1
TGCGCCAGCAGCTTGCCAGCGGGAGCTGGAGAGACCCAGTACTTC
CASSLPAGAGETQYF
>NA|TRBJ1-2|NA|TRBV27
TGTGCCAGCAGTTTTGGGGGGGAAAACTATGGCTACACCTTC
CASSFGGENYGYTF
>TRBD2|TRBJ2-1|NA|TRBV24-1
TGTGCCACCAGTGATGCAGCGGGAAGTATCTCCTACAATGAGCAGTTCTTC
CATSDAAGSISYNEQFF
>NA|TRBJ2-3|NA|TRBV18
TGTGCCAGCTCACCGGAGTATGGTGCAGATACGCAGTATTTT
CASSPEYGADTQYF
>NA|TRBJ1-1|NA|TRBV5-1
TGCGCCAGCAGCTTGGGCGGGGACGAAGCTTTCTTT
CASSLGGDEAFF
>TRBD1|TRBJ1-1|few|TRBV6-5
TGTGCCAGCAGTTACGGGACAGGGAACACTGAAGCTTTCTTT
CASSYGTGNTEAFF
>TRBD1|TRBJ1-6|NA|TRBV5-1
TGCGCCAGCAGGGGACAGGTCTTTAATTCACCCCTCCACTTT
CASRGQVFNSPLHF
>NA|TRBJ2-7|NA|TRBV5-1
TGCGCCAGCAGCTTGGCGGCGGTCGGGCTTAGCGCATCCTACGAGCAGTACTTC
CASSLAAVGLSASYEQYF
>TRBD1|TRBJ1-6|NA|TRBV10-3
TGTGCCATCAGGAAGACAGGGGACCATTCACCCCTCCACTTT
CAIRKTGDHSPLHF
>NA|TRBJ2-3|NA|TRBV6-6
TGTGCCAGCAGCCCCACAGGGCCGATCACAGATACGCAGTATTTT
CASSPTGPITDTQYF
>TRBD1|TRBJ1-1|few|TRBV6-5
TGTGCCAGCAGACGACAGGGGGACACTGAAGCTTTCTTT
CASRRQGDTEAFF
>TRBD1|TRBJ1-2|NA|TRBV5-6
TGTGCCAGCAGGGAGAGGACAGGGGAGAACTATGGCTACACCTTC
CASRERTGENYGYTF
>TRBD2|TRBJ2-1|once|TRBV7-7
TGTGCTAGCAGCTTAGGGCTAGCGGCAGGCTCCTACAATGAGCAGTTCTTC
CASSLGLAAGSYNEQFF
>TRBD2|TRBJ2-7|NA|TRBV5-4
TGTGCCAGCAGCGCGGGAGAGGTTCAAGGAGAGCAGTACTTC
CASSAGEVQGEQYF
>TRBD1|TRBJ1-5|NA|TRBV6-4
TGTGCCAGCAGTGACTCGAGTTGGACAGGGGGCTGGAGTGGCAATCAGCCCCAGCATTTT
CASSDSSWTGGWSGNQPQHF
>NA|TRBJ1-4|NA|TRBV28
TGTGCCAGCAGTTTACCAGGGTACGGTGAAAAACTGTTTTTT
CASSLPGYGEKLFF
>NA|TRBJ2-5|NA|TRBV7-6
TGTGCCAGCAGCTTATATGGAGAAGAGACCCAGTACTTC
CASSLYGEETQYF
>NA|TRBJ2-1|once|TRBV19
TGTGCCAGTAACGCAGGGATGGCCGGTGAGCAGTTCTTC
CASNAGMAGEQFF
>NA|TRBJ2-3|NA|TRBV6-4
TGTGCCAGCAGTGACTGGCGACTGGCCCCCCTCACAGATACGCAGTATTTT
CASSDWRLAPLTDTQYF
>NA|TRBJ1-1|few|TRBV5-4
TGTGCCAGCAGGCTCGCCCCTCAGGAAATGAACACTGAAGCTTTCTTT
CASRLAPQEMNTEAFF
>NA|TRBJ1-2|few|TRBV6-5
TGTGCCAGCAGTTACGGGGGCTTTAACTATGGCTACACCTTC
CASSYGGFNYGYTF
>TRBD2|TRBJ2-3|NA|TRBV5-1
TGCGCCAGCAGCTTGGGGGGACTAGCGGGAGGACCGGATACGCAGTATTTT
CASSLGGLAGGPDTQYF
>TRBD2|TRBJ2-1|NA|TRBV30
TGTGCCTGGACATTGGGGACTAGCGGCAATGAGCAGTTCTTC
CAWTLGTSGNEQFF
>TRBD1|TRBJ2-7|few|TRBV5-1
TGCGCCAGCAGCGGAGGACAGGGGGCCTACGAGCAGTACTTC
CASSGGQGAYEQYF
>NA|TRBJ2-3|NA|TRBV29-1
TGCAGCGTTGAATCGTTCGAGGGAAGCACAGATACGCAGTATTTT
CSVESFEGSTDTQYF
>TRBD2|TRBJ2-5|NA|TRBV10-3
TGTGCCATCAGGAAGACTAGCGGACAAGAGACCCAGTACTTC
CAIRKTSGQETQYF
>TRBD1|TRBJ1-3|NA|TRBV6-1
TGTGCCAGCAGTGTCCGACAGGGCCTCTCTGGAAACACCATATATTTT
CASSVRQGLSGNTIYF
>NA|TRBJ2-3|NA|TRBV5-1
TGCGCCAGCAGCTTGGGGTCGGGTCACACAGATACGCAGTATTTT
CASSLGSGHTDTQYF
>TRBD2|TRBJ2-1|NA|TRBV19
TGTGCCAGCCAAACCCTAGCGGGAGCCTCCTACAATGAGCAGTTCTTC
CASQTLAGASYNEQFF
>TRBD2|TRBJ2-3|NA|TRBV2
TGTGCCAGCAGAAGGACTAGCGGCCTATCAGGAGATACGCAGTATTTT
CASRRTSGLSGDTQYF
>NA|TRBJ2-7|NA|TRBV5-5
TGTGCCAGCAGCTTGTGGCAGTACGAGCAGTACTTC
CASSLWQYEQYF
>TRBD1|TRBJ1-4|NA|TRBV28
TGTGCCAGCAGCCAAGGGACAGCCTCATCTAATGAAAAACTGTTTTTT
CASSQGTASSNEKLFF
>NA|TRBJ1-6|NA|TRBV27
TGTGCCACCAAGGACAGCTATAATTCACCCCTCCACTTT
CATKDSYNSPLHF
>NA|TRBJ1-6|NA|TRBV28
TGTGCCAGCAACAAAGGGGACTGGAATTCACCCCTCCACTTT
CASNKGDWNSPLHF
>NA|TRBJ2-1|NA|TRBV4-1
TGCGCCAGCAGCCACGGGGGAAGGCACAATGAGCAGTTCTTC
CASSHGGRHNEQFF
>TRBD2|TRBJ2-1|NA|TRBV5-1
TGCGCCAGCAGCCCCTTGCTGGGACTAGCGGGATCTCTCTCCTACAATGAGCAGTTCTTC
CASSPLLGLAGSLSYNEQFF
>NA|TRBJ1-5|once|TRBV29-1
TGCAGCGTGGGGGCCCAAGGCCAGCCCCAGCATTTT
CSVGAQGQPQHF
>NA|TRBJ1-2|NA|TRBV15
TGTGCCACCAGCAGAGGAACGTCCCTCGGAGGCTATGGCTACACCTTC
CATSRGTSLGGYGYTF
>NA|TRBJ2-7|NA|TRBV10-3
TGTGCCATCAGTGTTGACTTCCTTCTTTCCTACGAGCAGTACTTC
CAISVDFLLSYEQYF
>TRBD1|TRBJ1-6|NA|TRBV27
TGTGCCAGCAACCGACAGGGGATTTCCTATAATTCACCCCTCCACTTT
CASNRQGISYNSPLHF
>NA|TRBJ2-2|NA|TRBV3-1/TRBV3-2
TGTGCCAGCAGCCAAGATTGGCTTTTACCCACCGGGGAGCTGTTTTTT
CASSQDWLLPTGELFF
>NA|TRBJ1-2|NA|TRBV27
TGTGCCAGCAGCTCTCTCGGCTATGGCTACACCTTC
CASSSLGYGYTF
>TRBD1|TRBJ1-5|NA|TRBV24-1
TGTGCCACCAGGAAGACAGGGGATTCCAATCAGCCCCAGCATTTT
CATRKTGDSNQPQHF
>TRBD1|TRBJ1-1|NA|TRBV5-1
TGCGCCAGCAGAATAACAGGGGATACTGAAGCTTTCTTT
CASRITGDTEAFF
>TRBD2|TRBJ2-5|NA|TRBV6-7
TGTGCCAGCAGTTACCGACGCACACTAGCGGGAGGGCCTTCTCGGGAGACCCAGTACTTC
CASSYRRTLAGGPSRETQYF
>TRBD2|TRBJ2-5|NA|TRBV7-6
TGTGCCAGCAGCTCGGGACTAGCGGGAGGGGAGACCCAGTACTTC
CASSSGLAGGETQYF
>NA|TRBJ2-2|few|TRBV5-4
TGTGCCAGCAGCTTGAGGGGTGCCACCGGGGAGCTGTTTTTT
CASSLRGATGELFF
>TRBD1|TRBJ2-1|NA|TRBV19
TGTGCCAGTAGTACTCGACAGGGCATAGAGCAGTTCTTC
CASSTRQGIEQFF
>NA|TRBJ1-1|NA|TRBV6-4
TGTGCCAGCAGTTTAGAAGAGAACACTGAAGCTTTCTTT
CASSLEENTEAFF
>TRBD2|TRBJ2-3|NA|TRBV27
TGTGCCAGCAAGTGGACTAGCGGGGGAGATACGCAGTATTTT
CASKWTSGGDTQYF
>NA|TRBJ2-7|NA|TRBV28
TGTGCCAGCACCTATCGTATCGAGAGGGTAACGTACGACGAGCAGTACTTC
CASTYRIERVTYDEQYF
>NA|TRBJ2-3|once|TRBV28
TGTGCCAGCAGTTTGTGGACACTTAGAAGCACAGATACGCAGTATTTT
CASSLWTLRSTDTQYF